The 18 T cell receptor beta chains given below trace back to one sample, sequenced in a study of shared clonotypes between healthy human individuals. Sequencing was performed with immunoSEQ multiplex PCR; in TCRdb, only in-frame clones are kept and a portion is missing. The sample lists 600,000 to 750,000 clones, around 70% occurring once. The sample was memory CD4+ T cells sorted from blood. As to subset: CD45RA-negative fraction. Every receptor here comes from a woman aged 25 to 45 in good health.

This clone was seen ten or more times. The chain combines TRBV27 with TRBJ1-5; no reliable D call. The CDR3 runs 15 residues. Looked up from germline, CDR1 is MNHEY and CDR2 is SMNVEV (reference sequence). Trimming pared 3 bases from V and 7 bases from J, leaving 16 bases between. The CDR3 nucleotides read TGTGCCAGCAGTTTTTCGGGATCCCCGCCACAGCCCCAGCATTTT. It is translated as CASSFSGSPPQPQHF.

This clone occurred a few times. The rearrangement links TRBV2 to TRBJ2-5, with D unclear. The end of the DNA aligns better with TRBJ2-7, so the J call may be wrong. Germline CDR1 is SNHLY and CDR2 is FYNNEI. The CDR3 totals 14 residues. The CDR3 reads CASSELGSLYEQYF. The CDR3 nucleotides read TGTGCCAGCAGTGAATTGGGTTCGCTCTACGAGCAGTACTTC.

The chain employs TRBV7-2 and TRBJ2-2, with TRBD1 identical over 11 bases. V shed 1 base, J shed 7 bases, and the junction held 5 bases outside the gene matches. Germline assignment: CDR1 SGHTA and CDR2 FQGNSA. This CDR3 is built from 16 residues. Here the CDR3 reads CASSLDGTGGIGELFF. Here the CDR3 DNA reads TGTGCCAGCAGCTTAGACGGGACAGGGGGGATCGGGGAGCTGTTTTTT. Supplemented by reference TRBV7-2 and TRBJ2-2, the full variable domain reads GAGVSQSPSNKVTEKGKDVELRCDPISGHTALYWYRQSLGQGLEFLIYFQGNSAPDKSGLPSDRFSAERTGGSVSTLTIQRTQQEDSAVYLCASSLDGTGGIGELFFGEGSRLTVL.

Worth noting for this clone: In the same sample, other DNA sequences code for this CDR3. The rearrangement joins TRBV5-1 to TRBJ2-3; 11 bases are shared with TRBD2. V gave up 2 bases and J gave up 0 bases; unmatched junction bases: 2. The CDR3 runs 16 residues. Germline V gives CDR1 SGHRS, CDR2 YFSETQ. CDR3 protein: CASSLGTSGSTDTQYF. The CDR3 DNA sequence: TGCGCCAGCAGCTTAGGGACTAGCGGTAGCACAGATACGCAGTATTTT.

The chain employs TRBV11-3 and TRBJ2-5, with D uncertain. The V end was cut by 1 base, the J end by 5 bases, with 11 bases between. CDR1 and CDR2 (germline): SGHNT, YENEEA. The CDR3 consists of 14 residues. Here the CDR3 reads CASSLGSGVETQYF. The CDR3 DNA reads as TGTGCCAGCAGCTTAGGTTCAGGTGTGGAGACCCAGTACTTC.

The V call is TRBV2, the J call TRBJ2-7; perhaps TRBD2 as D (6 bases). The CDR3 runs 13 residues. Trimming took off 6 bases at V and 3 bases at J, with 12 bases between the two ends. CDR1 and CDR2 from the germline V gene are SNHLY and FYNNEI. CDR3 region: CASSEGLYYEQYF. DNA for the CDR3: TGTGCCAGCAGCGAGGGACTGTACTACGAGCAGTACTTC.

The V call is TRBV19, the J call TRBJ2-7; 10 bases agree with TRBD1. Per the germline V gene, CDR1 is LNHDA and CDR2 is SQIVND (reference sequence). V was pared by 5 bases and J by 3 bases, with 1 base of the junction left unmatched. This CDR3 has 13 residues. Here the CDR3 reads CASSGDRGYEQYF. The CDR3 region has the DNA TGTGCCAGTAGTGGGGACAGGGGCTACGAGCAGTACTTC. Full variable domain (missing parts from reference TRBV19 and TRBJ2-7): DGGITQSPKYLFRKEGQNVTLSCEQNLNHDAMYWYRQDPGQGLRLIYYSQIVNDFQKGDIAEGYSVSREKKESFPLTVTSAQKNPTAFYLCASSGDRGYEQYFGPGTRLTVT.

J is TRBJ1-2 and V is TRBV28; D may be TRBD1 (5 bases). CDR3 size: 14 residues. Germline CDR1 and CDR2: MDHEN and SYDVKM. Trimming cost V 6 bases and J 3 bases, with 14 bases left between them. Here the CDR3 reads CASSLSGGDYGYTF. The DNA for the CDR3 is TGTGCCAGCAGCCTATCCGGGGGGGACTATGGCTACACCTTC.

This chain connects TRBV4-1 to TRBJ1-1; D call uncertain. Germline V lookup: CDR1 MGHRA, CDR2 YSYEKL. The V and J ends lost 0 bases and 5 bases respectively, with 22 bases between them. This CDR3 is built from 18 residues. The CDR3 loop reads CASSQDPGMARTSTEAFF. In DNA form, the CDR3 reads TGCGCCAGCAGCCAAGATCCGGGAATGGCCAGGACGAGTACTGAAGCTTTCTTT.

V gene TRBV19 combines with J gene TRBJ1-5; D is perhaps TRBD1 (5 bases). From germline, CDR1 is LNHDA and CDR2 SQIVND (reference sequence). CDR3 size: 15 residues. Trimming shortened V by 8 bases and J by 0 bases, and 14 bases separated the two germline ends. CDR3: CASLGQDYSNQPQHF. The CDR3 DNA sequence: TGTGCCAGTCTTGGACAAGATTATAGCAATCAGCCCCAGCATTTT. Full variable domain (rest looked up from reference TRBV19 and TRBJ1-5): DGGITQSPKYLFRKEGQNVTLSCEQNLNHDAMYWYRQDPGQGLRLIYYSQIVNDFQKGDIAEGYSVSREKKESFPLTVTSAQKNPTAFYLCASLGQDYSNQPQHFGDGTRLSIL.

The chain links TRBV7-9 to TRBJ2-1; unclear D gene. Trimming cost V 4 bases and J 3 bases, with 19 bases left between them. This CDR3 has 17 residues. Germline CDR1 SEHNR, CDR2 FQNEAQ (reference sequence). The DNA for the CDR3 is TGTGCCAGCAGCTCGCTAGACGGAGCCTTTTTCTACAATGAGCAGTTCTTC. Protein: CASSSLDGAFFYNEQFF.

This clone was recorded a few times. The J gene is TRBJ1-5, the V gene TRBV28; TRBD1 aligns across 8 bases. The CDR3 covers 18 residues. V shed 2 bases and J 7 bases; nucleotides not matched to a gene: 16. Per the germline V gene, CDR1 is MDHEN and CDR2 is SYDVKM. The CDR3 reads CASSLAAGGARVKQPQHF. The CDR3 DNA sequence: TGTGCCAGCAGTTTAGCGGCAGGGGGCGCGAGGGTGAAGCAGCCCCAGCATTTT.

J is TRBJ1-2 and V is TRBV30; D call uncertain. V was pared by 5 bases and J by 0 bases, with 13 bases between. CDR1 and CDR2 (germline): GTSNPN, SVGIG (reference sequence). The CDR3 is 14 amino acids. DNA for the CDR3: TGTGCCTGGGGAGCCCGGATGACTAACTATGGCTACACCTTC. As protein: CAWGARMTNYGYTF.

This clone was counted many times. V is TRBV28 and J is TRBJ2-3, with 13 bases aligning to TRBD2. After removal of 5 bases from V and 6 bases from J, the junction contained 5 bases not matched to a gene. The CDR3 runs to 15 residues. CDR1 is MDHEN, CDR2 SYDVKM, per germline. The CDR3 bases are TGTGCCAGCAGTGTGTGGACTAGCGGGAGTGATACGCAGTATTTT. Encoded protein: CASSVWTSGSDTQYF.

The chain carries TRBV29-1 and TRBJ2-7; 14 bases line up with TRBD2. This CDR3 spans 17 amino acids. Germline CDR1 SQVTM, CDR2 ANQGSEA. The J segment lost 3 bases and the V segment lost 6 bases, leaving 13 bases of the junction unmatched. CDR3 protein: CSVKDFSGTSGSYEQYF. The CDR3 coding sequence is TGCAGCGTCAAGGACTTCTCCGGGACTAGCGGGAGCTACGAGCAGTACTTC.

The chain has TRBV19 and TRBJ2-7; perhaps D is TRBD1 or TRBD2 (5 bases each). The germline V gene has CDR1 LNHDA and CDR2 SQIVND (reference sequence). There are 15 residues in the CDR3. V was pared by 7 bases and J by 2 bases, with 18 bases between. DNA of the CDR3: TGTGCCAGTACCCCGACGAGGGGTCAACCCTACGAGCAGTACTTC. This sequence encodes CASTPTRGQPYEQYF.

Turning to this clone: A far larger clone is just one base off, so this is likely a read error. Other nucleotide sequences in the sample specify the same CDR3. The chain couples TRBV9 to TRBJ2-7; 8 bases fit TRBD2. CDR3 size: 15 residues. Germline lookup yields CDR1 SGDLS and CDR2 YYNGEE. The CDR3 loop is CASSVDGTSSYEQYF. The CDR3 DNA reads TGCGCCAGCAGCGTAGATGGGACTAGCTCCTACGAGCAGTACTTC.

Worth noting for this clone: The sample holds other DNA sequences that translate to the same CDR3. The CDR3 spells CASSLGTDEAFF. The CDR3 DNA sequence: TGTGCCAGCAGCTTGGGGACAGATGAAGCTTTCTTT. The chain recombines TRBV5-6 with TRBJ1-1; D is perhaps TRBD1 (6 bases). V lost 0 bases, J lost 7 bases, and 7 bases lay in between. Germline values: CDR1 SGHDT, CDR2 YYEEEE. The CDR3 runs 12 residues.